What follows describes a single T cell receptor (beta chain). The germline V gene encodes CDR1 SGHAT and CDR2 FQNNGV. The length of the CDR3 is 16 residues. V lost 5 bases to trimming and J lost 6 bases; unmatched junction nucleotides: 14. This sample is part of a study of lymphopenia after photon versus proton radiotherapy. Sequenced by immunoSEQ multiplex PCR; TCRdb stores in-frame clones only, minus some. The data contain 150,000 or so clones, 70% to 90% of them singletons. The receptor was derived from a man aged 50 to 59 with gastric cancer. The chain has TRBV11-2 and TRBJ2-3; 7 bases match TRBD1. Specimen: peripheral blood, collected from a patient treated with photon-based radiotherapy. The CDR3: CASSPPTGHRGDTQYF. CDR3 bases: TGTGCCAGCAGCCCCCCGACAGGGCACCGCGGGGATACGCAGTATTTT.